This T cell receptor beta chain was retrieved from a study of T-cell reconstitution after alpha-beta-depleted transplantation in children listed by TCRdb under 2016. As for the study more broadly: Using TCR repertoire profiling, the study followed T-cell immune reconstitution in a quantitative way in children after TCRalphabeta/CD19-depleted allogeneic hematopoietic cell transplantation. The investigation overall reported the following: In some patients, high TCRbeta diversity at day 60 was attributed to recipient T cells and intrathymic progenitors that had survived conditioning. Apparently early alphabetaT-cell count recovery about two months after transplant reportedly relied on only several hundred rapidly expanded clones derived from non-depleted graft cells. Over the following months the frequencies of hyperexpanded clones went down, and after one year T-cell counts and TCRbeta diversity were mostly credited to newly produced T cells.

The germline V gene (reference sequence) sets CDR1 to DFQATT and CDR2 to SNEGSKA. Trimming at the junction amounts to 3 bases on V and 0 bases on J, and the germline ends lie 9 bases apart. From its cysteine to its phenylalanine, the CDR3 spans 14 amino acids. Only the CDR3 part of the read is kept: 42 bases, read in frame from the first base. Libraries were constructed by PCR. The sequencer was an Illumina HiSeq 2500. TCR library preparation used molecular barcoding, with unique molecular identifiers applied to normalize quantification of the TCRbeta repertoire. The public sequencing data were trimmed at Q25 with fastp and processed into clonotypes with MiXCR by TCRdb, which kept only in-frame beta chains. Rows with a matching CDR3 protein are joined into one entry that keeps the most common DNA and genes. Counted in this sample were hundreds of thousands of distinct CDR3 sequences; about an eighth of them appeared once. The top ten hold 0.75% to 0.85% of the sample.

The sample's treatment or condition label, in plain terms: allogeneic hematopoietic cell transplantation with graft depleted of TCRalphabeta T cells and CD19 B cells. Transplant recipients were children who received TCRalphabeta/CD19-depleted allogeneic hematopoietic cell grafts. Concerning this clonotype: There is no known antigen for this receptor. No qualities accompany the bases; no much larger clone lies one base away.

This receptor was taken from a girl between 2 and 10 years old with congenital amegakaryocytic thrombocytopenia, due to receive a stem cell transplant. Specimen: PBMCs, collected before TCRalphabeta/CD19-depleted stem cell transplant. This sequence uses TRBV20-1 and TRBJ2-1; no D gene is confidently identified. The CDR3 in this case is CSASMSTSYNEQFF. The DNA sequence is TGCAGTGCTAGCATGTCCACCTCCTACAATGAGCAGTTCTTC.